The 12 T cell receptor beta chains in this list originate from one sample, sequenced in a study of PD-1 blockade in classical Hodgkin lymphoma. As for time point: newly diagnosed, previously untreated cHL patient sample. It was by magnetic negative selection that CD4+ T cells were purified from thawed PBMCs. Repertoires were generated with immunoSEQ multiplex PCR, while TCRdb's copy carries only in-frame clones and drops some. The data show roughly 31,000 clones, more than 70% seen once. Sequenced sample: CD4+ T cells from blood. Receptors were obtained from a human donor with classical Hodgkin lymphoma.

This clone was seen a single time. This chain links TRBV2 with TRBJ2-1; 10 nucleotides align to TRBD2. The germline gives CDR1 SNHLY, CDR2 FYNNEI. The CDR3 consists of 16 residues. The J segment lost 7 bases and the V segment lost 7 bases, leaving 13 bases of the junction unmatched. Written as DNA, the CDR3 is TGTGCCAGCAACCAAATCCCTAGCGGGAGTGATAATGAGCAGTTCTTC. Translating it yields CASNQIPSGSDNEQFF.

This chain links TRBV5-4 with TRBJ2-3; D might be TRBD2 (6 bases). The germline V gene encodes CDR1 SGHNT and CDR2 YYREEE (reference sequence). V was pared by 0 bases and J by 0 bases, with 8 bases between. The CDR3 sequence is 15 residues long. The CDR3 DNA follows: TGTGCCAGCAGCTTGGGAAGCGGGAGCACAGATACGCAGTATTTT. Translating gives CASSLGSGSTDTQYF.

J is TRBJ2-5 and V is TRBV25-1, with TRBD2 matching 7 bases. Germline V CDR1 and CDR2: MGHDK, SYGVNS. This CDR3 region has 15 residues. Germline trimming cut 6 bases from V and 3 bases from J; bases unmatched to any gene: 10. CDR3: CASSAVSGLEETQYF. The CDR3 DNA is TGTGCCAGCAGCGCAGTTAGCGGGCTGGAAGAGACCCAGTACTTC.

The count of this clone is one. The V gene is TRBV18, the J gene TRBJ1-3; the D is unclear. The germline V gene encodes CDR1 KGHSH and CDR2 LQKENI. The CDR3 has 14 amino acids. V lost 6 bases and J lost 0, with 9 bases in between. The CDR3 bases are TGTGCCAGCTCCCAACAGAGCTCTGGAAACACCATATATTTT. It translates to CASSQQSSGNTIYF.

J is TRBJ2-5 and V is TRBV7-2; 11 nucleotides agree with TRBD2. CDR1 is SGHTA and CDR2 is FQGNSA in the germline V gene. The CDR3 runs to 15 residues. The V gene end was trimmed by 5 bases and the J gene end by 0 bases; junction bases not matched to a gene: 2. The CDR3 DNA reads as TGTGCCAGCAGCGCGACTAGCGGGAACCAAGAGACCCAGTACTTC. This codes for CASSATSGNQETQYF.

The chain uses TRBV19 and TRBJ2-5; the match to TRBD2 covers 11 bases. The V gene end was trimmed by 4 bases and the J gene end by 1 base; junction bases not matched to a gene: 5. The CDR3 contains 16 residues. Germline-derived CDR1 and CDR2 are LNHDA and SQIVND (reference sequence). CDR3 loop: CASSTRLAGSQETQYF. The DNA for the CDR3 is TGTGCCAGTAGTACACGACTAGCGGGGTCCCAAGAGACCCAGTACTTC.

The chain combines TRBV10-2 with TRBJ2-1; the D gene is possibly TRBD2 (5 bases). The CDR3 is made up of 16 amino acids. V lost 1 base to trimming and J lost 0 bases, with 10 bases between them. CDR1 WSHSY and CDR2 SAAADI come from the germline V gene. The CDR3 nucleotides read TGCGCCAGCAGTGAGTGGACTCCAAGCTCCTACAATGAGCAGTTCTTC. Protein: CASSEWTPSSYNEQFF.

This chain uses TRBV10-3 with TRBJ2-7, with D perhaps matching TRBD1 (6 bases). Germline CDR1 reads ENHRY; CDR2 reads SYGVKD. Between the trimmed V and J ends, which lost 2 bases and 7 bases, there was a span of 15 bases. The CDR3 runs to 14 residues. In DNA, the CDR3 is TGTGCCATCAGTGAGGGCGACAGGTTTGATGAGCAGTACTTC. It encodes CAISEGDRFDEQYF.

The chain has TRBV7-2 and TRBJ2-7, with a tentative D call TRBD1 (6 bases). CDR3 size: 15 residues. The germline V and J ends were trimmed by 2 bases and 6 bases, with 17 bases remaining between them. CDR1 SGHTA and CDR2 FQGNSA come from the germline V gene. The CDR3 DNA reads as TGTGCCAGCAGCTTAAGGAGGCAGGGGTTGGGCGAGCAGTACTTC. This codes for CASSLRRQGLGEQYF.

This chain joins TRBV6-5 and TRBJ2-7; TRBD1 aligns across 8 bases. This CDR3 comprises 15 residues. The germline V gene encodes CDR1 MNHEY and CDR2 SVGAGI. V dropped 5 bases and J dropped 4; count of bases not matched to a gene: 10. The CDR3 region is CASSTTGGQPYEQYF. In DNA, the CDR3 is TGTGCCAGCAGTACAACAGGGGGACAACCTTACGAGCAGTACTTC.

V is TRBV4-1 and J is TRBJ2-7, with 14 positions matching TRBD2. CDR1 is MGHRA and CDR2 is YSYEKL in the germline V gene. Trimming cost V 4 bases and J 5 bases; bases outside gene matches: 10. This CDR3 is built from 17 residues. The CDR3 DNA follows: TGCGCCAGCAGCCCCCGACGACTAGCGGGAGGGCCTAACGAGCAGTACTTC. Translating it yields CASSPRRLAGGPNEQYF.

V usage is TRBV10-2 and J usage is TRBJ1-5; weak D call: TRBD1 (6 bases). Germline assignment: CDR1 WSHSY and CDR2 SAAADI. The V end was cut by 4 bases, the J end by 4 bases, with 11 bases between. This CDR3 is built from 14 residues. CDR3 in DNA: TGCGCCAGCAGTGGGGCAGGGGTTAATCAGCCCCAGCATTTT. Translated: CASSGAGVNQPQHF.